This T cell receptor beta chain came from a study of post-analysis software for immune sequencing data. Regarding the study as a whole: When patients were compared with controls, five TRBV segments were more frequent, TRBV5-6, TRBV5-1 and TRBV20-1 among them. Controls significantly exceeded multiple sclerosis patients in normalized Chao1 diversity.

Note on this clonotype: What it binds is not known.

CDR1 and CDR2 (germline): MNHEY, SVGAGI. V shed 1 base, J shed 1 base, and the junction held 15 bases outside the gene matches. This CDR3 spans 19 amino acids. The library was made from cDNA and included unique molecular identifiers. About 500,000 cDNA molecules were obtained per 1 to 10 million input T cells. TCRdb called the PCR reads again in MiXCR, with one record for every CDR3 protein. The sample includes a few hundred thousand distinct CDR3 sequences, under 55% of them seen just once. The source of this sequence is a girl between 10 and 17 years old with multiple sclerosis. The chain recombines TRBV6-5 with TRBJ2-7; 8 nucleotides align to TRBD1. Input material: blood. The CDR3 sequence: CASSYFSPGTGLTSYEQYF. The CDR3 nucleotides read TGTGCCAGCAGTTACTTTTCCCCCGGGACAGGACTAACATCCTACGAGCAGTACTTC.